This TCR beta chain comes out of a study of blood T cell repertoires in COVID-19. Study-wide context: Spain, Italy and the United States supplied samples that represented acute and convalescent COVID-19. The cDNA or gDNA used as material had been derived from T cells, B-cell-depleted T cells, or PBMCs.

Original data processing: Reference gene primer amplification yielded estimated nucleated cell counts. Generated by immunoSEQ multiplex PCR, the TCRdb table keeps only in-frame clones and is missing some. V, J and clone size are taken as reported in that table, and D and trimming were inferred from the DNA itself. This sample yields 200,000 to 250,000 clones, of which under 90% are seen a single time; 15% to 20% belongs to the top ten. Germline loops: CDR1 SGHDN, CDR2 FVKESK. Trimming took 6 bases from V and 1 from J, leaving 4 bases between them. This CDR3 contains 11 residues. The chain joins TRBV14 to TRBJ2-7; D gene ambiguous. Specimen: peripheral blood. This receptor was identified in an elderly woman with active or convalescent COVID-19. CDR3: CASSPSYEQYF. As DNA, the CDR3 is TGTGCCAGCAGTCCTTCCTACGAGCAGTACTTC.